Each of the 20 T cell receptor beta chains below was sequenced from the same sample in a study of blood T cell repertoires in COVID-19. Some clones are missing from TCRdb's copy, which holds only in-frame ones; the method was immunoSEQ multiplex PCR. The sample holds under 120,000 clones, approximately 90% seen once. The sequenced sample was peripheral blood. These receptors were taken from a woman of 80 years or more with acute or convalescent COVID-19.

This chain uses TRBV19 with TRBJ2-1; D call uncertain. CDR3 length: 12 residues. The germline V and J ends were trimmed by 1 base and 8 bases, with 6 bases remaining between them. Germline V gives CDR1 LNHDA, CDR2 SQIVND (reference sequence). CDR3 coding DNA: TGTGCCAGTAGTATAGCCCGGGATGAGCAGTTCTTC. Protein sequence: CASSIARDEQFF.

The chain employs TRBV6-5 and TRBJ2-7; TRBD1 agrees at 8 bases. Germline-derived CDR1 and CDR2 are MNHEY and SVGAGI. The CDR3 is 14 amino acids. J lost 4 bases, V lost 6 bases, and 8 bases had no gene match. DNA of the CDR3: TGTGCCAGCAGGTCCAGGGGGCTTAGGTACGAGCAGTACTTC. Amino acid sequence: CASRSRGLRYEQYF.

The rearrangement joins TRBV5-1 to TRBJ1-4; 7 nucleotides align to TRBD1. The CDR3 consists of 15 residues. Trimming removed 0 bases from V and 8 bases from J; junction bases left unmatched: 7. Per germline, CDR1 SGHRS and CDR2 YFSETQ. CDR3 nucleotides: TGCGCCAGCAGCTTGGACGGGACAGAGATCGAAAAACTGTTTTTT. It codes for CASSLDGTEIEKLFF.

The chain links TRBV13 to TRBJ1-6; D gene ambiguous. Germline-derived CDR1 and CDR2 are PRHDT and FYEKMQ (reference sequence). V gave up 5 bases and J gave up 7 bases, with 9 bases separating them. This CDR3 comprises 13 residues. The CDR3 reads CASSQTGNSPLHF. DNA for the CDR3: TGTGCCAGCAGCCAGACCGGGAATTCACCCCTCCACTTT. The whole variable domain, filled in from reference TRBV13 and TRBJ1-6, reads AAGVIQSPRHLIKEKRETATLKCYPIPRHDTVYWYQQGPGQDPQFLISFYEKMQSDKGSIPDRFSAQQFSDYHSELNMSSLELGDSALYFCASSQTGNSPLHFGNGTRLTVT.

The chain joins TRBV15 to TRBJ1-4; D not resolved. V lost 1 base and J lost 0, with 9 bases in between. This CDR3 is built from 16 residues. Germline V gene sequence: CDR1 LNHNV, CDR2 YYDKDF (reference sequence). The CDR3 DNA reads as TGTGCCACCAGCAGAGCGAGAGGAGCAACTAATGAAAAACTGTTTTTT. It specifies CATSRARGATNEKLFF.

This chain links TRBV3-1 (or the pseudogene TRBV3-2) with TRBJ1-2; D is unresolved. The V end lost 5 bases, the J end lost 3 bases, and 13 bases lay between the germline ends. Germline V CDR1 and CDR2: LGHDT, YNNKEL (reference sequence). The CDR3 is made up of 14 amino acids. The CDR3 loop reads CASSKAVGYYGYTF. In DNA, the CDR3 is TGTGCCAGCAGCAAAGCAGTGGGCTACTATGGCTACACCTTC.

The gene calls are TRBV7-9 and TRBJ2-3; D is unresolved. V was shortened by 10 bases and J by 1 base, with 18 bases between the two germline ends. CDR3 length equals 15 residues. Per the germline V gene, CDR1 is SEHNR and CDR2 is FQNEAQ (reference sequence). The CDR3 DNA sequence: TGTGCCATCACCCGCCCTAGGTGGGGCACAGATACGCAGTATTTT. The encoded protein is CAITRPRWGTDTQYF.

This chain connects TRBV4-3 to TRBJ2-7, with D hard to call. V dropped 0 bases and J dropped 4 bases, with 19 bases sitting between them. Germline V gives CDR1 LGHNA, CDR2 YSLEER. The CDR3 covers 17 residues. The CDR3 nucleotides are TGCGCCAGCAGCCAAGATCTTCCAGGCACCTCTCGGTACGAGCAGTACTTC. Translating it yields CASSQDLPGTSRYEQYF.

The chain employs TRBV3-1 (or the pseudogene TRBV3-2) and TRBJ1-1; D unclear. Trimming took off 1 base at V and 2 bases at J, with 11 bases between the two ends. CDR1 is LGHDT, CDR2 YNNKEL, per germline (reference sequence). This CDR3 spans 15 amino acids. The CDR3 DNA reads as TGTGCCAGCAGCCAAGGGGCCTCTGGTAACACTGAAGCTTTCTTT. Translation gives CASSQGASGNTEAFF.

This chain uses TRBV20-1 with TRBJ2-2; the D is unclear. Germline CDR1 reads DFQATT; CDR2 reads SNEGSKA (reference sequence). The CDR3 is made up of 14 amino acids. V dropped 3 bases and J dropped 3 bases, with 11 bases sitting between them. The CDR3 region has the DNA TGCAGTGCTAGTCCCGGTACAGACACCGGGGAGCTGTTTTTT. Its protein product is CSASPGTDTGELFF.

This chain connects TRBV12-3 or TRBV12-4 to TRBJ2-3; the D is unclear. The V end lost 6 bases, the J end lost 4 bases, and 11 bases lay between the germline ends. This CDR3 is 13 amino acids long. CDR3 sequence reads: CASRLSSADTQYF. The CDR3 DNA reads TGTGCCAGCAGACTTAGTTCCGCAGATACGCAGTATTTT.

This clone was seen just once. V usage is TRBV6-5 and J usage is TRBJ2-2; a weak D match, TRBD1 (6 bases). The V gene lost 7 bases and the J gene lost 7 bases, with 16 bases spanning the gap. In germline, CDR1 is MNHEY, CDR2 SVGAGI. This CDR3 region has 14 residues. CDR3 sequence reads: CASNRQAAGGELFF. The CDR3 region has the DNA TGTGCCAGCAATAGACAGGCCGCTGGCGGGGAGCTGTTTTTT.

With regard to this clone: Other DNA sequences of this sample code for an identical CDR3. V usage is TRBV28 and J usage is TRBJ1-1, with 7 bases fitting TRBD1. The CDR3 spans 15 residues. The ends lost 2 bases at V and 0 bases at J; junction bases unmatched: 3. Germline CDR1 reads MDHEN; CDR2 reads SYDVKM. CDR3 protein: CASSLGGTVNTEAFF. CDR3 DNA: TGTGCCAGCAGTTTAGGAGGGACAGTGAACACTGAAGCTTTCTTT.

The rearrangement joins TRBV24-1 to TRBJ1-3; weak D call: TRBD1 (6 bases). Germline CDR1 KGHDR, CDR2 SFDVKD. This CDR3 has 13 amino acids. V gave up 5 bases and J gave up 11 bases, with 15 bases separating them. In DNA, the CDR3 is TGTGCCACCAGTGCTGGGCAGGGGATGGCCATATATTTT. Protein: CATSAGQGMAIYF.

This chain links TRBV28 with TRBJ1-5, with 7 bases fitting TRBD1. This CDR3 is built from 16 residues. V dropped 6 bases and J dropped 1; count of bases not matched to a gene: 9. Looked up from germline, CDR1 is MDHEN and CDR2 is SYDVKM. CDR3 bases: TGTGCCAGCAGCCGATTGACAGGGCCAAGCAATCAGCCCCAGCATTTT. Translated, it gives CASSRLTGPSNQPQHF.

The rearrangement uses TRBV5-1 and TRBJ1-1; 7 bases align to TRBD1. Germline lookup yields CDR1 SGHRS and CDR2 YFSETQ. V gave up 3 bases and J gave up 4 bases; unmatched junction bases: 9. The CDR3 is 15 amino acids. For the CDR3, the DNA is TGCGCCAGCAGCTGGACAGGTCTGGGAGGCACTGAAGCTTTCTTT. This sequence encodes CASSWTGLGGTEAFF.

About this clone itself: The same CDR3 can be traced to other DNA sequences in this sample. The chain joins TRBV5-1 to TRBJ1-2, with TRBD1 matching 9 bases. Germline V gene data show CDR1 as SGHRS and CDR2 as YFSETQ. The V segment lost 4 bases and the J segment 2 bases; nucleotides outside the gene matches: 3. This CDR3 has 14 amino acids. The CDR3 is CASSAGQGNYGYTF. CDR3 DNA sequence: TGCGCCAGCAGCGCTGGACAGGGGAACTATGGCTACACCTTC. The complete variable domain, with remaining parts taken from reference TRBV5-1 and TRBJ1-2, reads KAGVTQTPRYLIKTRGQQVTLSCSPISGHRSVSWYQQTPGQGLQFLFEYFSETQRNKGNFPGRFSGRQFSNSRSEMNVSTLELGDSALYLCASSAGQGNYGYTFGSGTRLTVV.

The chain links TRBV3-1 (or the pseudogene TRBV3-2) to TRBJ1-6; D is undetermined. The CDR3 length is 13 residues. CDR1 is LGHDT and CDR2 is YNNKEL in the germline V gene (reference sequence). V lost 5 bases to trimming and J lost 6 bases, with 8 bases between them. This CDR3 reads CASSDILNSPLHF. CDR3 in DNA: TGTGCCAGCAGCGACATCCTTAATTCACCCCTCCACTTT.

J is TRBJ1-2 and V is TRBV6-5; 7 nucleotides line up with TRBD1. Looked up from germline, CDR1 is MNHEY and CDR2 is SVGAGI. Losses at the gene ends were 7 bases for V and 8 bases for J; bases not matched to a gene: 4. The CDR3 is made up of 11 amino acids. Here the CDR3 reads CASKGAWGYTF. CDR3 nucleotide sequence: TGTGCCAGCAAGGGGGCATGGGGCTACACCTTC.

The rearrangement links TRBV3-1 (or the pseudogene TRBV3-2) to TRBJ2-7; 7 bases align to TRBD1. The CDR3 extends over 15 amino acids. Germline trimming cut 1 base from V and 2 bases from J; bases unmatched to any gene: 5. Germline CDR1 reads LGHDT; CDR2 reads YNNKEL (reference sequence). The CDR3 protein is CASSQATGTTYEQYF. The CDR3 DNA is TGTGCCAGCAGCCAAGCGACAGGGACCACCTACGAGCAGTACTTC.